The rows below give T cell receptor beta chains drawn from one sample of a study of blood T cell repertoires in COVID-19. The repertoire was sequenced with immunoSEQ multiplex PCR; TCRdb's copy has only in-frame clones and lacks some. The table lists about 400,000 clones, over 75% of them singletons. The sequenced sample consisted of PBMCs or T cells enriched from blood (not recorded which). The receptor set was obtained from a woman aged 25 to 39 with acute COVID-19. CDR3s leave out the opening cysteine and the closing phenylalanine or tryptophan. Each record gives: V gene, J gene, CDR3 protein.

V: TRBV6-5
J: TRBJ1-4
CDR3: ASSYSRGSNEKLF

V: TRBV7-2
J: TRBJ2-5
CDR3: ASSLWSGGAAETQY

V: TRBV6-4
J: TRBJ1-5
CDR3: ASSSSGGNQPQH

V: TRBV4-3
J: TRBJ1-4
CDR3: ASSDRGRANEKLF

V: TRBV6-2/TRBV6-3
J: TRBJ1-5
CDR3: ASSYPGQPQH

V: TRBV29-1
J: TRBJ2-2
CDR3: SVEGTTNTGELF

V: TRBV19
J: TRBJ1-6
CDR3: ASSPPTGEASPLH

V: TRBV12-5
J: TRBJ2-7
CDR3: ASGFTGGAYEQY

V: TRBV27
J: TRBJ1-5
CDR3: ASSFRGGNQPQH

V: TRBV15
J: TRBJ1-2
CDR3: ATSRADRNTYGYT

V: TRBV9
J: TRBJ2-7
CDR3: ASSVEGTGATYEQY

V: TRBV5-1
J: TRBJ1-2
CDR3: ASSLNTGGLDYGYT

V: TRBV4-2
J: TRBJ2-5
CDR3: ASSQEAGQETQY

V: TRBV9
J: TRBJ2-3
CDR3: ASSVRLTTDTQY

V: TRBV24-1
J: TRBJ1-2
CDR3: ATSDSTTGTNYGYT

V: TRBV4-1
J: TRBJ2-1
CDR3: ASSDGGPYNEQF

V: TRBV7-6
J: TRBJ2-2
CDR3: ASSESTTFTGNKNTGELF

V: TRBV7-8
J: TRBJ1-1
CDR3: ASSGVIPWSEAF

V: TRBV24-1
J: TRBJ1-5
CDR3: ATSEGQGVNQPQH

V: TRBV12-3/TRBV12-4
J: TRBJ2-3
CDR3: ASSQTSWDTQY

V: TRBV4-1
J: TRBJ2-2
CDR3: ASSPTTGLEFTGELF

V: TRBV29-1
J: TRBJ2-3
CDR3: SVGGLAGASTDTQY